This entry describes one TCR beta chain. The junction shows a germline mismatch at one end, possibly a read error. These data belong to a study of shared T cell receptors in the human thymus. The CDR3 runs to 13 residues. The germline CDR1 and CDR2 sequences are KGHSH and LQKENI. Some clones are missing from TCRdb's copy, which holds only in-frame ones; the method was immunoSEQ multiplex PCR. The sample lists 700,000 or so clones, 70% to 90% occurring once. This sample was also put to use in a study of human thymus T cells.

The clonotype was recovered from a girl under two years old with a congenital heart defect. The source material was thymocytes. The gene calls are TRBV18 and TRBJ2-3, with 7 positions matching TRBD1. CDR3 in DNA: TGTGCCAGCTCCCCACTACAGGGGGATACGCAGTATTTT. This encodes CASSPLQGDTQYF.